These 16 T cell receptor beta chains were all obtained from the same sample, sequenced in a study of cytomegalovirus exposure and HLA in healthy donors. Sequenced by immunoSEQ multiplex PCR; TCRdb stores in-frame clones only, minus some. The sample has 100,000 to 150,000 clones; nearly 90% are singletons. What was sequenced was PBMCs. All receptors derive from a woman between 18 and 30 years old in good health and CMV-seronegative.

The CDR3 DNA reads as TGTGCCAGCAGTTACAGGGCCAACTCCTACGAGCAGTACTTC. It is translated as CASSYRANSYEQYF. This chain joins TRBV28 and TRBJ2-7, with D possibly being TRBD1 (6 bases). CDR3 length: 14 amino acids. Germline CDR1 MDHEN, CDR2 SYDVKM. With 4 bases removed from V and 0 bases from J, the gap between germline ends came to 10 bases.

The chain recombines TRBV5-1 with TRBJ1-4; 7 nucleotides match TRBD1. CDR1 is SGHRS and CDR2 is YFSETQ in the germline V gene. With 5 bases clipped from V and 5 bases from J, the junction kept 3 bases outside the gene matches. The CDR3 has 13 amino acids. The DNA for the CDR3 is TGCGCCAGCAGTACAGGGGAAAATGAAAAACTGTTTTTT. This sequence encodes CASSTGENEKLFF.

V usage is TRBV9 and J usage is TRBJ2-3, with 7 positions matching TRBD1. Germline assignment: CDR1 SGDLS and CDR2 YYNGEE. V lost 2 bases, J lost 0 bases, and 3 bases stayed unmatched. The CDR3 is 15 amino acids. The CDR3 DNA reads TGTGCCAGCAGCGTGACAGGGCCCAGCACAGATACGCAGTATTTT. It encodes CASSVTGPSTDTQYF.

This chain connects TRBV19 to TRBJ1-5; TRBD1 might be the D (5 bases). V lost 0 bases and J lost 3, with 15 bases in between. The CDR3 spans 17 residues. Germline CDR1 and CDR2: LNHDA and SQIVND (reference sequence). In nucleotides, the CDR3 is TGTGCCAGTAGTATAGATCGTGCAGGGCACAACAATCAGCCCCAGCATTTT. Translation gives CASSIDRAGHNNQPQHF. The full variable domain, in which reference TRBV19 and TRBJ1-5 provide the parts outside the CDR3, is DGGITQSPKYLFRKEGQNVTLSCEQNLNHDAMYWYRQDPGQGLRLIYYSQIVNDFQKGDIAEGYSVSREKKESFPLTVTSAQKNPTAFYLCASSIDRAGHNNQPQHFGDGTRLSIL.

The rearrangement links TRBV6-1 to TRBJ2-4, with 9 nucleotides matching TRBD2. The CDR3 spans 19 residues. The V gene's germline CDR1 is MNHNS and CDR2 SASEGT. V shed 0 bases and J 0 bases; nucleotides not matched to a gene: 9. CDR3 in DNA: TGTGCCAGCAGTGAAGCGCTATGGCGGGGGGGTGGAGCCAAAAACATTCAGTACTTC. This encodes CASSEALWRGGGAKNIQYF.

This chain links TRBV6-1 with TRBJ1-6; D gene ambiguous. There are 14 residues in the CDR3. Germline-derived CDR1 and CDR2 are MNHNS and SASEGT. V lost 4 bases, J lost 5 bases, and 9 bases lay in between. CDR3 protein: CASSATRDNSPLHF. In DNA form, the CDR3 reads TGTGCCAGCAGTGCCACTAGGGATAATTCACCCCTCCACTTT.

This chain connects TRBV4-3 to TRBJ2-3; a possible D gene is TRBD2 (6 bases). V was cut by 0 bases and J by 3 bases, with 16 bases left in between. The germline gives CDR1 LGHNA, CDR2 YSLEER. CDR3 length: 17 amino acids. The CDR3 spells CASSQDTTGTLTDTQYF. The CDR3 bases are TGCGCCAGCAGCCAAGATACAACGGGGACTCTGACAGATACGCAGTATTTT.

This clone was detected only once. The J gene is TRBJ1-3, the V gene TRBV15; D uncertain. The CDR3 extends over 16 amino acids. V lost 3 bases and J lost 8, with 20 bases in between. Germline V gene lookup returns CDR1 LNHNV and CDR2 YYDKDF (reference sequence). The CDR3 protein is CATSSELYLERDTIYF. The CDR3 DNA sequence: TGTGCCACCAGCAGTGAGCTTTATCTAGAGCGCGACACCATATATTTT.

This chain connects TRBV5-1 to TRBJ1-5; D is unclear. From germline, CDR1 is SGHRS and CDR2 YFSETQ. Trimming took off 0 bases at V and 9 bases at J, with 7 bases between the two ends. There are 12 residues in the CDR3. The CDR3 sequence is CASSLDHGPQHF. DNA of the CDR3: TGCGCCAGCAGCTTGGACCACGGGCCCCAGCATTTT. The full variable domain, rest sourced from reference TRBV5-1 and TRBJ1-5, is KAGVTQTPRYLIKTRGQQVTLSCSPISGHRSVSWYQQTPGQGLQFLFEYFSETQRNKGNFPGRFSGRQFSNSRSEMNVSTLELGDSALYLCASSLDHGPQHFGDGTRLSIL.

The J gene is TRBJ2-5, the V gene TRBV5-6, with D possibly being TRBD1 (6 bases). Germline values: CDR1 SGHDT, CDR2 YYEEEE. This CDR3 has 14 amino acids. Trimming took off 2 bases at V and 2 bases at J, with 10 bases between the two ends. CDR3 amino acids: CASSFTGSQETQYF. The CDR3 DNA sequence: TGTGCCAGCAGCTTTACAGGGTCACAAGAGACCCAGTACTTC.

This chain uses TRBV6-4 with TRBJ2-3, with TRBD2 as a possible D gene (5 bases). Trimming pared 6 bases from V and 7 bases from J, leaving 23 bases between. Germline assignment: CDR1 MRHNA and CDR2 SNTAGT. The CDR3 length is 16 residues. The CDR3 bases are TGTGCCAGCAGACAAAGAAGGCCCGGGAAAGGCAATACGCAGTATTTT. Translation: CASRQRRPGKGNTQYF.

This chain connects TRBV14 to TRBJ2-3; TRBD1 matches 7 bases. The CDR3 runs 14 residues. Trimming took 3 bases from V and 10 from J; bases not matched to a gene: 10. Per the germline V gene, CDR1 is SGHDN and CDR2 is FVKESK. The CDR3 sequence is CASSQYQTGDAQYF. The CDR3 nucleotides are TGTGCCAGCAGCCAGTACCAAACAGGGGATGCGCAGTATTTT.

In its sample, this clone was seen a few times. The gene calls are TRBV19 and TRBJ1-5, with 12 nucleotides matching TRBD1. V lost 5 bases to trimming and J lost 7 bases; unmatched junction nucleotides: 6. This CDR3 has 15 residues. The germline V gene encodes CDR1 LNHDA and CDR2 SQIVND (reference sequence). The CDR3 sequence is CASSPGQGAQQPQHF. The DNA for the CDR3 is TGTGCCAGTAGTCCGGGACAGGGGGCTCAACAGCCCCAGCATTTT.

The chain recombines TRBV28 with TRBJ2-7, with 8 bases aligning to TRBD2. Germline V gene data show CDR1 as MDHEN and CDR2 as SYDVKM. J was trimmed by 0 bases and V by 4 bases; bases with no gene match: 5. The CDR3 contains 15 residues. CDR3 amino acids: CASSSSAGASYEQYF. In DNA form, the CDR3 reads TGTGCCAGCAGTTCTTCAGCGGGAGCCTCCTACGAGCAGTACTTC.

The J gene is TRBJ2-5, the V gene TRBV5-6; TRBD1 matches at 11 bases. Germline V gene lookup returns CDR1 SGHDT and CDR2 YYEEEE. V trimming: 3 bases; J trimming: 2 bases; junction bases outside the gene matches: 6. The CDR3 consists of 16 residues. The CDR3 sequence is CASSSMDRGLQETQYF. The CDR3 nucleotides read TGTGCCAGCAGCTCTATGGACAGGGGGCTTCAAGAGACCCAGTACTTC.

The chain is built from TRBV28 and TRBJ2-4; no clear D. Germline loops: CDR1 MDHEN, CDR2 SYDVKM. The CDR3 totals 13 residues. The V and J ends lost 5 bases and 1 base respectively, with 6 bases between them. The CDR3 sequence: CASSPLAKNIQYF. CDR3 DNA sequence: TGTGCCAGCAGTCCCCTGGCCAAAAACATTCAGTACTTC. The full variable domain, completed using reference TRBV28 and TRBJ2-4, is DVKVTQSSRYLVKRTGEKVFLECVQDMDHENMFWYRQDPGLGLRLIYFSYDVKMKEKGDIPEGYSVSREKKERFSLILESASTNQTSMYLCASSPLAKNIQYFGAGTRLSVL.